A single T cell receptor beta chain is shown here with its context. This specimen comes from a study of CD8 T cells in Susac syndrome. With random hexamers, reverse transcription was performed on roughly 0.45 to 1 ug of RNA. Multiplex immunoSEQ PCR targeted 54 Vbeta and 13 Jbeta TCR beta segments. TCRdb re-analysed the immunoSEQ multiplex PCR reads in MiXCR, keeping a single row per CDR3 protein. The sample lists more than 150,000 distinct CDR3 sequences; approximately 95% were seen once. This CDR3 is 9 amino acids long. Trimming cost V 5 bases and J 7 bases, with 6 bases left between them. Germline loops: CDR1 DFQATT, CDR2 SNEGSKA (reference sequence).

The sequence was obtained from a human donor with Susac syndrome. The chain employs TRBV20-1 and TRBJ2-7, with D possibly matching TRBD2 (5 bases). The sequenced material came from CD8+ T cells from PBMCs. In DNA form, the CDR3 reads TGCAGTGCTGGCGGGGAGCAGTACTTC. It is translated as CSAGGEQYF.